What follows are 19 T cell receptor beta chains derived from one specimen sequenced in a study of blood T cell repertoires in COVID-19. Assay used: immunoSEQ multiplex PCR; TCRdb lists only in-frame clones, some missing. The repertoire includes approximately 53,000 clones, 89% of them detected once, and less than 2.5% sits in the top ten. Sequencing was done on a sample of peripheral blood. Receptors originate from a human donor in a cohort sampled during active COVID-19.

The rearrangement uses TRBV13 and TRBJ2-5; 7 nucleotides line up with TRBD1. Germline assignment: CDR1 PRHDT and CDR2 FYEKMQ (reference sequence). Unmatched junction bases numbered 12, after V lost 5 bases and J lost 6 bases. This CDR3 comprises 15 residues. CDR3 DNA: TGTGCCAGCAGCCTAACTCCGACAGGGCGGCAGACCCAGTACTTC. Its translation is CASSLTPTGRQTQYF.

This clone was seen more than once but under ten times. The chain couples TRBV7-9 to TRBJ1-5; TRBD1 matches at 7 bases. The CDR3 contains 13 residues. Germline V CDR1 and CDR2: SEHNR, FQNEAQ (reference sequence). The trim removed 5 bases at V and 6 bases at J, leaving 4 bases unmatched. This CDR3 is CASSPQGLQPQHF. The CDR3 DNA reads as TGTGCCAGCAGCCCACAGGGGCTTCAGCCCCAGCATTTT.

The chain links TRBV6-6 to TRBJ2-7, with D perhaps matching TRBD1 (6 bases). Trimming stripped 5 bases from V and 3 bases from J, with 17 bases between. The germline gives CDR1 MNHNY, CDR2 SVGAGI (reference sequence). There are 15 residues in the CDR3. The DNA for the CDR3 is TGTGCCAGCAGTAAAACTGCCGGGACACTCTACGAGCAGTACTTC. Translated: CASSKTAGTLYEQYF.

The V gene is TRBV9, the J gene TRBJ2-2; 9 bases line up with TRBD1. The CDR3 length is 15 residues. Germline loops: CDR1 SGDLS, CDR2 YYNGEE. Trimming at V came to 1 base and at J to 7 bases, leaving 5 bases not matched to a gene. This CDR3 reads CASSVHRGQGGELFF. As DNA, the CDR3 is TGTGCCAGCAGCGTACACAGGGGGCAAGGCGGGGAGCTGTTTTTT.

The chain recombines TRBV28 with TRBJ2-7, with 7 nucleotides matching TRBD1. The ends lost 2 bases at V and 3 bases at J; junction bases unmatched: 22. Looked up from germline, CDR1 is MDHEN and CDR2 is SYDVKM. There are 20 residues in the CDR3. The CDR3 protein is CASSLGVGRGSSVRIYEQYF. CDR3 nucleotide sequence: TGTGCCAGCAGTTTAGGTGTCGGCAGGGGGTCCTCTGTTCGAATCTACGAGCAGTACTTC.

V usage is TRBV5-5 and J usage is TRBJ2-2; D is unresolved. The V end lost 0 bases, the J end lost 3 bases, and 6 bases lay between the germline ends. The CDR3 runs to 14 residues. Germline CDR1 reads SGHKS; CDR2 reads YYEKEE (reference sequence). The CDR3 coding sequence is TGTGCCAGCAGCTTGGCCCTTCACACCGGGGAGCTGTTTTTT. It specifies CASSLALHTGELFF. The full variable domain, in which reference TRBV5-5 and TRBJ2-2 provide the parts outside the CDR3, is DAGVTQSPTHLIKTRGQQVTLRCSPISGHKSVSWYQQVLGQGPQFIFQYYEKEERGRGNFPDRFSARQFPNYSSELNVNALLLGDSALYLCASSLALHTGELFFGEGSRLTVL.

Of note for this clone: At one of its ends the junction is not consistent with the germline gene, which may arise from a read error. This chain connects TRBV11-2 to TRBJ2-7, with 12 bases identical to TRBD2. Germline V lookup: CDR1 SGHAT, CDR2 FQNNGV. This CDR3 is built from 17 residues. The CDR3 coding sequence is TGTGCCAGCAGCCTAGAGGGGCTAGCGGGAGGGGGGTACGAGCAGTACTTC. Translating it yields CASSLEGLAGGGYEQYF. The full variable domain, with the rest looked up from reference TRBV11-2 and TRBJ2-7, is EAGVAQSPRYKIIEKRQSVAFWCNPISGHATLYWYQQILGQGPKLLIQFQNNGVVDDSQLPKDRFSAERLKGVDSTLKIQPAKLEDSAVYLCASSLEGLAGGGYEQYFGPGTRLTVT.

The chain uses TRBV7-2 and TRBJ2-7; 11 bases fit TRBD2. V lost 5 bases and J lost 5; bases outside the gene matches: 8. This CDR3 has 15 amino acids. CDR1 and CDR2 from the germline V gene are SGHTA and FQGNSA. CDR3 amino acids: CASSPIAGGINEQYF. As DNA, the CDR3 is TGTGCCAGCAGCCCCATAGCGGGGGGGATAAACGAGCAGTACTTC.

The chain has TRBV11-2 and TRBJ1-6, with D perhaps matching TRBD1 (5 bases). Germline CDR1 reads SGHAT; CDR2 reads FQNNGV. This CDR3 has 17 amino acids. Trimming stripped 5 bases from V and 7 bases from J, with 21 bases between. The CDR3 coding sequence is TGTGCCAGCAGCCCACCCCGGGGGGGGACCACCAATTCACCCCTCCACTTT. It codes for CASSPPRGGTTNSPLHF.

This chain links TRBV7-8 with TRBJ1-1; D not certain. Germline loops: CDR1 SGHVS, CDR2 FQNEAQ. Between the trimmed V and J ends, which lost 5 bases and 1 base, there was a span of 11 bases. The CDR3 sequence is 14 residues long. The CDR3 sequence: CASSPRAGNTEAFF. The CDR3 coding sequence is TGTGCCAGCAGCCCTCGGGCGGGGAACACTGAAGCTTTCTTT.

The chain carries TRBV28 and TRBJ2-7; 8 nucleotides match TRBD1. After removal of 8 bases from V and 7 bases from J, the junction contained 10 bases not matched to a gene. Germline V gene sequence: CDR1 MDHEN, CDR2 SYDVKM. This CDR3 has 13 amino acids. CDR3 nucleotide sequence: TGTGCCAGCCTGATCGGACAGGGAAGAGAGCAGTACTTC. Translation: CASLIGQGREQYF.

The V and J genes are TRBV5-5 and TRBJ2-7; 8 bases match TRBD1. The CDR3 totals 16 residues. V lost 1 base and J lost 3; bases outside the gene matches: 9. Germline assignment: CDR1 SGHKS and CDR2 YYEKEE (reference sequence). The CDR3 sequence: CASSLTSGTGGYEQYF. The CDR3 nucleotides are TGTGCCAGCAGCTTGACCTCCGGGACAGGCGGCTACGAGCAGTACTTC.

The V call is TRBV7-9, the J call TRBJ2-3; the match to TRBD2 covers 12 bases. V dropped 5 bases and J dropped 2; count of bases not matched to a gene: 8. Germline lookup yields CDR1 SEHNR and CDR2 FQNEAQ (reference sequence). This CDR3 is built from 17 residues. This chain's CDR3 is CASSKGLAGPSTDTQYF. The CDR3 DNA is TGTGCCAGCAGCAAAGGACTAGCGGGACCTTCCACAGATACGCAGTATTTT.

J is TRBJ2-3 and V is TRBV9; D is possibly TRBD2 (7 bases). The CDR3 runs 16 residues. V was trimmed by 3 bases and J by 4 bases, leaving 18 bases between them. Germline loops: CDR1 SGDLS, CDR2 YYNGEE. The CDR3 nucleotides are TGTGCCAGCAGCGCGGTGGGGGCAGGGAGGGCAGATACGCAGTATTTT. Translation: CASSAVGAGRADTQYF.

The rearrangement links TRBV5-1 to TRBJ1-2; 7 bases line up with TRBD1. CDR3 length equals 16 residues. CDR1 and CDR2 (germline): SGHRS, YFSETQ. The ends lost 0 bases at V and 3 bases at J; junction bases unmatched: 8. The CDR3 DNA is TGCGCCAGCAGCTTGGCCGGCGGACAGGCGGACTATGGCTACACCTTC. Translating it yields CASSLAGGQADYGYTF.

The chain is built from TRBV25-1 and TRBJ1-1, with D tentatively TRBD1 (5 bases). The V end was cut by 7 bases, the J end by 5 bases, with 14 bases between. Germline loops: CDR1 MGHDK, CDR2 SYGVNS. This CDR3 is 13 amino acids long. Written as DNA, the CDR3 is TGTGCCAGCACTGGGTCTGGGGGGACTGAAGCTTTCTTT. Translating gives CASTGSGGTEAFF.

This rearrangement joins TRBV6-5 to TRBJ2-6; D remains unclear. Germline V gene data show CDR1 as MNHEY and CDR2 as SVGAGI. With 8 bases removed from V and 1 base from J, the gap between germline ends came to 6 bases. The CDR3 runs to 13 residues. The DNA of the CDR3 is TGTGCCAGCGGCTTATCTGGGGCCAACGTCCTGACTTTC. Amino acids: CASGLSGANVLTF.

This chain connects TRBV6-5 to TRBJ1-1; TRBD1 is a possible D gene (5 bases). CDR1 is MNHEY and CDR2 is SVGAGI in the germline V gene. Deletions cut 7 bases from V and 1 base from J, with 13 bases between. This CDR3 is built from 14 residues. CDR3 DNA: TGTGCCAGCAATGCGGGGCCGGGGAACACTGAAGCTTTCTTT. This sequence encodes CASNAGPGNTEAFF.

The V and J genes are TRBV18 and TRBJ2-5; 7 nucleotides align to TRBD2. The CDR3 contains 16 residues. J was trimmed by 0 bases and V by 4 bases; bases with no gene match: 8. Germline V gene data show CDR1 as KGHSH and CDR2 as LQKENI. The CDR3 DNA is TGTGCCAGCTCACTAACCCTAGCGGACAACCAAGAGACCCAGTACTTC. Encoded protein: CASSLTLADNQETQYF.